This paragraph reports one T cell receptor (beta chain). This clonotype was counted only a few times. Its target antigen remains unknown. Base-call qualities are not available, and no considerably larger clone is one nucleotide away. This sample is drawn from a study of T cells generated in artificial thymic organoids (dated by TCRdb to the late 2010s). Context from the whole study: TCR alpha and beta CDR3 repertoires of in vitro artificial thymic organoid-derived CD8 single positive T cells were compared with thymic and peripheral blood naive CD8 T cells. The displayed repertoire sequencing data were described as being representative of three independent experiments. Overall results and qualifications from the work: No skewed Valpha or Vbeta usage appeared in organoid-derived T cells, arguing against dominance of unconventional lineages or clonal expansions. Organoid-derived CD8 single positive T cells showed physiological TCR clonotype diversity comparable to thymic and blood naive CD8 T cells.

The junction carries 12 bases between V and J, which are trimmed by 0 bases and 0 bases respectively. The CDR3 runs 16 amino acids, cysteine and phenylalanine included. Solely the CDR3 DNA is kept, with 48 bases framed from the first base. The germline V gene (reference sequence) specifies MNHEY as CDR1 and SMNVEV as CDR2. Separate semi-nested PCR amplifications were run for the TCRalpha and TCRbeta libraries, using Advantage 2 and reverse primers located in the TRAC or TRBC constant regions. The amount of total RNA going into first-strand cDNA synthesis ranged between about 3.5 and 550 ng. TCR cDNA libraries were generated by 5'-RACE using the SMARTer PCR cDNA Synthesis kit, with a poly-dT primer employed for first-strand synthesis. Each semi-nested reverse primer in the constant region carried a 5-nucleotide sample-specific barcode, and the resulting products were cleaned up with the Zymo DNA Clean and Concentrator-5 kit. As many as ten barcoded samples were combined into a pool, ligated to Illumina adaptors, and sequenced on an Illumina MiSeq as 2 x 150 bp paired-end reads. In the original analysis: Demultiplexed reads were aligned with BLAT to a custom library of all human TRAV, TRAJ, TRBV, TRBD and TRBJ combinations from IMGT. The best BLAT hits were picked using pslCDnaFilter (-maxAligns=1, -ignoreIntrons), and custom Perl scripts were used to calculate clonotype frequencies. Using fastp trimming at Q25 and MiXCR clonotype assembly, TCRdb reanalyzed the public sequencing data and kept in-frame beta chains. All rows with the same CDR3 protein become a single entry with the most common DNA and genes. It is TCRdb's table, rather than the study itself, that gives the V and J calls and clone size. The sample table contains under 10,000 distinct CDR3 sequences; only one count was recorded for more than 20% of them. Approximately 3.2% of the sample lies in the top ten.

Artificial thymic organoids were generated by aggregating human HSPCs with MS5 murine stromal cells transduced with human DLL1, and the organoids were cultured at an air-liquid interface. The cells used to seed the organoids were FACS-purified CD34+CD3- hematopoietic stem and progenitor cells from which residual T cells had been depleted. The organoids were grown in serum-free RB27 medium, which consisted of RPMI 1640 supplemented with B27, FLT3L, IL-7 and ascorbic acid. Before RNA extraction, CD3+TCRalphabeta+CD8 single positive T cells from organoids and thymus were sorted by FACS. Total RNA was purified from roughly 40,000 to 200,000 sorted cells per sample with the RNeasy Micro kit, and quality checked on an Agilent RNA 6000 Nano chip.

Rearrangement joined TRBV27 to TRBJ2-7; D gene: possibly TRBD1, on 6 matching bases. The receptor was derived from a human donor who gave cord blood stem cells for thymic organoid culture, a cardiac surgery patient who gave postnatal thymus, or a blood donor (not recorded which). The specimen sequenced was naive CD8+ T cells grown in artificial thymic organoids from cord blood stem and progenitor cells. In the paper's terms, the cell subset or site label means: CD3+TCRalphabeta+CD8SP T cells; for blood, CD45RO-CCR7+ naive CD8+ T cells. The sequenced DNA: TGTGCCAGCAGTTTATCGGGACACTGGAGCTCCTACGAGCAGTACTTC. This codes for CASSLSGHWSSYEQYF.